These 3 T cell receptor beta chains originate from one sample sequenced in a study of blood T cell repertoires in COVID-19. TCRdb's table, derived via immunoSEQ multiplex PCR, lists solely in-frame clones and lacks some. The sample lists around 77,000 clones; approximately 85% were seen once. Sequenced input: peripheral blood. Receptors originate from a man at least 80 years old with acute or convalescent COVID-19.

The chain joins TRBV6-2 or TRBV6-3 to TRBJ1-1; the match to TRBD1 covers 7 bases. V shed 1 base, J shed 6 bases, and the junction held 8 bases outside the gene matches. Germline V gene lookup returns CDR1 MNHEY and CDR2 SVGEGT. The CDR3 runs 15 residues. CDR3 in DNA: TGTGCCAGCAGTTACTTAGGGGGCGCGAGCTCTGAAGCTTTCTTT. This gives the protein CASSYLGGASSEAFF.

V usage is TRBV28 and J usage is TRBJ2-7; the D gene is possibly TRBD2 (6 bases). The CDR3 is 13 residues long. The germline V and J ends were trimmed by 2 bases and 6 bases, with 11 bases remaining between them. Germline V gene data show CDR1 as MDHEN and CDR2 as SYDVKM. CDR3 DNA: TGTGCCAGCAGTTTAGGGGGGTCGGGCGAGCAGTACTTC. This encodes CASSLGGSGEQYF.

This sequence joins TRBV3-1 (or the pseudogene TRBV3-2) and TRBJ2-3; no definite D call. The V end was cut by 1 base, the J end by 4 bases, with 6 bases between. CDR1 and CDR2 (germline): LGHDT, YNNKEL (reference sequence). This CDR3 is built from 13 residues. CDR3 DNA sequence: TGTGCCAGCAGCCAAGGTCCGGCAGATACGCAGTATTTT. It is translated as CASSQGPADTQYF.